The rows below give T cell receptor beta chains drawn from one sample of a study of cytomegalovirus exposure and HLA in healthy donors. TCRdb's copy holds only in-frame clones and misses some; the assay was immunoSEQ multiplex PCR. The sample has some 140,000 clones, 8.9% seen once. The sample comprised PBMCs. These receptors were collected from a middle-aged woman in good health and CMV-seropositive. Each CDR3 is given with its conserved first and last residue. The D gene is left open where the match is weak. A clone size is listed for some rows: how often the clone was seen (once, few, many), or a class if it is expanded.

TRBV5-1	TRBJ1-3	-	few	CASSLGRSSGNTIYF	TGCGCCAGCAGCTTGGGAAGGAGCTCTGGAAACACCATATATTTT
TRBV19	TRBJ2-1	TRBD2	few	CASSRTSGGYNEQFF	TGTGCCAGTAGCCGGACTAGCGGGGGCTACAATGAGCAGTTCTTC
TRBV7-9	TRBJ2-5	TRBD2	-	CASSLPQGLAGGPVKTQYF	TGTGCCAGCAGCTTACCCCAGGGACTAGCGGGGGGGCCGGTAAAGACCCAGTACTTC
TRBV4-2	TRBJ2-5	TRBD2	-	CASSERGRQAIGTQYF	TGTGCCAGCAGCGAGCGGGGGCGACAGGCAATTGGGACCCAGTACTTC
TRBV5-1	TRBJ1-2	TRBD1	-	CASSHGTVSYGYTF	TGCGCCAGCAGCCACGGGACAGTATCCTATGGCTACACCTTC
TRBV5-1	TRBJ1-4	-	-	CASSLGGTTNEKLFF	TGCGCCAGCAGCTTGGGAGGGACAACTAATGAAAAACTGTTTTTT
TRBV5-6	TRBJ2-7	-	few	CASSRWGGADEQYF	TGTGCCAGCAGCCGATGGGGGGGGGCCGACGAGCAGTACTTC
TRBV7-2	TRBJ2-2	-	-	CASRSILNGELFF	TGTGCCAGCAGGTCCATACTAAACGGGGAGCTGTTTTTT
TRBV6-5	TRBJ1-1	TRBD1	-	CASSQATGLEAFF	TGTGCCAGCAGTCAAGCGACAGGGCTTGAAGCTTTCTTT
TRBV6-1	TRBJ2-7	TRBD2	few	CASTNGLAGIYEQYF	TGTGCCAGCACCAATGGACTAGCGGGGATTTACGAGCAGTACTTC
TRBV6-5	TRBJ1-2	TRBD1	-	CASSSGQGAVYYGYTF	TGTGCCAGCAGTTCGGGACAGGGAGCAGTTTACTATGGCTACACCTTC
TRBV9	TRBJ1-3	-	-	CASSVEQINSGNTIYF	TGTGCCAGCAGCGTAGAACAGATTAACTCTGGAAACACCATATATTTT
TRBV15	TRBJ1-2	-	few	CATSRDTSGYTF	TGTGCCACCAGCAGGGACACAAGTGGCTACACCTTC
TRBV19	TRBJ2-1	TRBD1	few	CASRITGTGIGNEQFF	TGTGCCAGTCGAATTACCGGGACAGGGATAGGTAATGAGCAGTTCTTC
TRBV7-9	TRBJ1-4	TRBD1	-	CASSPLQGKLFF	TGTGCCAGCAGCCCTTTACAGGGGAAACTGTTTTTT
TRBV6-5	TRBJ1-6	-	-	CASSYSTGNSPLHF	TGTGCCAGCAGTTATTCTACAGGGAATTCACCCCTCCACTTT
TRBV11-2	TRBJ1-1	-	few	CASSLALGMNTEAFF	TGTGCCAGCAGCTTAGCACTGGGCATGAACACTGAAGCTTTCTTT
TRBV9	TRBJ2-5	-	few	CASSVGGGPGETQYF	TGTGCCAGCAGCGTAGGAGGAGGGCCCGGTGAGACCCAGTACTTC
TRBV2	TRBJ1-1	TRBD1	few	CASRTIDRVGVNTEAFF	TGTGCCAGCAGGACGATAGACAGGGTCGGGGTGAACACTGAAGCTTTCTTT
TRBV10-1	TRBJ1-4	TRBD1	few	CASSRTGDEKLFF	TGCGCCAGCAGCCGGACAGGGGATGAAAAACTGTTTTTT
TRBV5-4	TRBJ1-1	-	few	CASSLGGPGERTEAFF	TGTGCCAGCAGCTTGGGCGGCCCAGGGGAACGCACTGAAGCTTTCTTT
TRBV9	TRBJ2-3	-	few	CASSVGQSRQYTDTQYF	TGTGCCAGCAGCGTAGGTCAGAGCAGACAGTACACAGATACGCAGTATTTT
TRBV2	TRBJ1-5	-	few	CASSEQGVSNQPQHF	TGTGCCAGCAGTGAACAAGGAGTGAGCAATCAGCCCCAGCATTTT
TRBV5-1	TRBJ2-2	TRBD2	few	CASSPTSGGDNTGELFF	TGCGCCAGCAGCCCGACTAGCGGGGGGGATAACACCGGGGAGCTGTTTTTT
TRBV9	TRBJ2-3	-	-	CASSRTGFLLTDTQYF	TGTGCCAGCAGCCGTACAGGGTTTCTTTTGACAGATACGCAGTATTTT
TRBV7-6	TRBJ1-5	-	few	CASSLNSYSNQPQHF	TGTGCCAGCAGCTTAAACAGCTATAGCAATCAGCCCCAGCATTTT
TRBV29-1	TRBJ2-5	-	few	CSVDLPRGGETQYF	TGCAGCGTTGATTTGCCGCGGGGAGGAGAGACCCAGTACTTC
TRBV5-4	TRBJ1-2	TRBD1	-	CASSLEGAVYGYTF	TGTGCCAGCAGCTTGGAGGGGGCAGTCTATGGCTACACCTTC
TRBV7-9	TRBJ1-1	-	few	CASSSNGNTEAFF	TGTGCCAGCAGCTCCAACGGGAACACTGAAGCTTTCTTT
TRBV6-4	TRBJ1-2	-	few	CASSDSRMGYTF	TGTGCCAGCAGTGACTCGAGGATGGGCTACACCTTC
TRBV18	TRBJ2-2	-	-	CASSRLAPANTGELFF	TGTGCCAGCTCACGATTGGCACCAGCGAACACCGGGGAGCTGTTTTTT
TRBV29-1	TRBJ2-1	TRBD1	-	CSADGTDLYNEQFF	TGCAGCGCCGACGGGACAGACCTTTACAATGAGCAGTTCTTC
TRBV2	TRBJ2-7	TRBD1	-	CASRTSDRLAYEQYF	TGTGCCAGCAGGACCTCGGACAGGCTAGCCTACGAGCAGTACTTC
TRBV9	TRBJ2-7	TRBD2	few	CASSVGVRSGGGAAYEQYF	TGTGCCAGCAGCGTAGGTGTTAGGAGCGGGGGGGGCGCCGCTTACGAGCAGTACTTC
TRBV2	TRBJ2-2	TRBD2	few	CASSGTSSYTGELFF	TGTGCCAGCAGTGGGACTAGCTCTTACACCGGGGAGCTGTTTTTT
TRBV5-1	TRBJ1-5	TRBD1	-	CASSAGTGGGTQHF	TGCGCCAGCAGCGCGGGGACAGGGGGAGGAACCCAGCATTTT
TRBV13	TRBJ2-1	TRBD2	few	CASSFGSGGPLVF	TGTGCCAGCAGCTTCGGTAGCGGGGGGCCCTTAGTCTTC
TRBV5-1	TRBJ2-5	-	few	CASYNSGQETQYF	TGCGCCAGCTATAACAGTGGTCAAGAGACCCAGTACTTC
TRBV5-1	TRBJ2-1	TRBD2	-	CASSSTIQRGEQFF	TGCGCCAGCAGCTCGACCATCCAGCGGGGTGAGCAGTTCTTC
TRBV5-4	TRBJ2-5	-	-	CASSFGEKETQYF	TGTGCCAGCAGCTTCGGGGAGAAAGAGACCCAGTACTTC
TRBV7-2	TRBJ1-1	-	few	CASQNGLNTEAFF	TGTGCCAGCCAAAACGGGTTGAACACTGAAGCTTTCTTT
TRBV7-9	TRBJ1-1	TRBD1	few	CASSSGQGDAEAFF	TGTGCCAGCAGCTCGGGACAGGGGGACGCTGAAGCTTTCTTT
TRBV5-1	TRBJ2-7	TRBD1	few	CASSDRGKGIYEQYF	TGCGCCAGCAGCGACAGGGGTAAGGGTATCTACGAGCAGTACTTC
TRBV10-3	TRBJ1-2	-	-	CAISETVNYGYTF	TGTGCCATCAGTGAGACTGTGAACTATGGCTACACCTTC
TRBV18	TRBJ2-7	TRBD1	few	CASSVGQGAAEQYF	TGTGCCAGCTCAGTCGGACAGGGAGCGGCCGAGCAGTACTTC
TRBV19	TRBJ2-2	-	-	CASLPFRADTGELFF	TGTGCCAGTCTGCCCTTCAGGGCGGACACCGGGGAGCTGTTTTTT
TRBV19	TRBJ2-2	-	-	CASSIALIRGTNTGELFF	TGTGCCAGTAGTATAGCCCTCATTCGCGGGACGAACACCGGGGAGCTGTTTTTT
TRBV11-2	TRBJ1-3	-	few	CASSLVPGTGNTIYF	TGTGCCAGCAGCTTAGTACCAGGGACTGGAAACACCATATATTTT
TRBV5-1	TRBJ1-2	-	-	CASSQGLTGPNYGYTF	TGCGCCAGCAGTCAGGGTCTCACAGGGCCTAACTATGGCTACACCTTC
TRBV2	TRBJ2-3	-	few	CASSRGRNLPSSTDTQYF	TGTGCCAGCAGCCGAGGTCGAAATCTGCCGTCTAGCACAGATACGCAGTATTTT
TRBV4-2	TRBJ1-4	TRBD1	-	CASSRRGRDEKLFF	TGTGCCAGCAGTCGCAGGGGGCGGGATGAAAAACTGTTTTTT